Below are 10 T cell receptor beta chains sequenced from a single sample in a study of type 1 and type 2 diabetes patients. The PCR template was genomic DNA. The TCR beta CDR3 region was amplified using 30 forward and 13 reverse primers. TCRdb redid the calling of the multiplex PCR reads with MiXCR, one entry per CDR3 protein. The profile shows approximately 260,000 distinct CDR3 sequences, roughly 48% of them singletons. Sequencing was done on a sample of peripheral blood mononuclear cells (PBMCs). The receptors here all came from a man between 18 and 29 years old with type 2 diabetes.

The chain links TRBV19 to TRBJ1-2; maybe TRBD1 (5 bases). Trimming removed 7 bases at V and 1 base at J, with 13 bases between. The CDR3 covers 14 residues. Germline V gene data show CDR1 as LNHDA and CDR2 as SQIVND (reference sequence). CDR3 bases: TGTGCCAGTACCTCGGACACGTATAACTATGGCTACACCTTC. This codes for CASTSDTYNYGYTF.

The chain carries TRBV7-2 and TRBJ2-4; TRBD1 matches 8 bases. This CDR3 comprises 14 residues. The V and J ends lost 1 base and 9 bases, in that order; junction bases with no gene match: 5. The germline CDR1 and CDR2 sequences are SGHTA and FQGNSA. The CDR3 DNA sequence: TGTGCCAGCAGCTTAGTACAGGGGGTATCCATTCAGTACTTC. Protein product: CASSLVQGVSIQYF.

This clonotype was recorded a few times. This chain uses TRBV7-9 with TRBJ2-7; D not certain. V lost 5 bases to trimming and J lost 3 bases, with 14 bases between them. This CDR3 has 14 amino acids. Germline CDR1 SEHNR, CDR2 FQNEAQ (reference sequence). The CDR3 DNA reads TGTGCCAGCAGCCTACCCTCACACGGCTACGAGCAGTACTTC. Translated: CASSLPSHGYEQYF.

This clonotype was detected only a few times. This chain links TRBV12-3 or TRBV12-4 with TRBJ2-5; TRBD2 matches at 8 bases. CDR3 length equals 15 residues. V gave up 5 bases and J gave up 5 bases; unmatched junction bases: 10. The CDR3, as DNA: TGTGCCAGCAGTGAAGCGGGAGTAAGGGGCGAGACCCAGTACTTC. This translates into CASSEAGVRGETQYF.

The chain links TRBV6-1 to TRBJ1-4; the D gene is possibly TRBD1 (5 bases). V shed 4 bases and J shed 4 bases, with 13 bases lying between them. Germline loops: CDR1 MNHNS, CDR2 SASEGT. The CDR3 has 15 amino acids. CDR3 amino acids: CASSVRDSHNEKLFF. The CDR3 coding sequence is TGTGCCAGCAGTGTCCGCGACAGTCATAATGAAAAACTGTTTTTT.

This clonotype was counted at least ten times. The chain is built from TRBV2 and TRBJ2-1; 8 nucleotides line up with TRBD2. This CDR3 region has 16 residues. Per germline, CDR1 SNHLY and CDR2 FYNNEI. V was pared by 11 bases and J by 7 bases, with 19 bases of the junction left unmatched. The CDR3 nucleotides read TGTGCCCTTGGGGCGGGAGGTGGTTGGGGTGCAAATGAGCAGTTCTTC. Translation: CALGAGGGWGANEQFF.

The chain couples TRBV7-3 to TRBJ2-1; no clear D gene. Germline CDR1 and CDR2: SGHTA and FQGTGA. Trimming removed 1 base at V and 3 bases at J, with 10 bases between. The CDR3 sequence is 15 residues long. The CDR3 loop is CASSLISLNYNEQFF. CDR3 DNA sequence: TGTGCCAGCAGCTTAATTAGCTTAAACTACAATGAGCAGTTCTTC.

The chain couples TRBV6-5 to TRBJ2-7; D tentatively fits TRBD1 or TRBD2 (5 bases each). V shed 7 bases and J shed 1 base, with 14 bases lying between them. Germline CDR1 MNHEY, CDR2 SVGAGI. The CDR3 runs to 14 residues. CDR3 bases: TGTGCCAGCATGGTGGCAGAGGGGTCCTACGAGCAGTACTTC. Translation: CASMVAEGSYEQYF.

This rearrangement joins TRBV7-9 to TRBJ1-3, with D unclear. The V and J ends lost 7 bases and 4 bases respectively, with 8 bases between them. Germline V gene data show CDR1 as SEHNR and CDR2 as FQNEAQ (reference sequence). This CDR3 is 12 amino acids long. The CDR3 region has the DNA TGTGCCAGCACCAATTTGGGAAACACCATATATTTT. It specifies CASTNLGNTIYF. The variable domain in full, with the rest retrieved from reference TRBV7-9 and TRBJ1-3, is DTGVSQNPRHKITKRGQNVTFRCDPISEHNRLYWYRQTLGQGPEFLTYFQNEAQLEKSRLLSDRFSAERPKGSFSTLEIQRTEQGDSAMYLCASTNLGNTIYFGEGSWLTVV.

This chain connects TRBV30 to TRBJ2-7; TRBD2 agrees at 7 bases. Germline-derived CDR1 and CDR2 are GTSNPN and SVGIG (reference sequence). With 2 bases clipped from V and 2 bases from J, the junction kept 3 bases outside the gene matches. The CDR3 runs to 13 residues. As DNA, the CDR3 is TGTGCCTGGAGTATGGGAGGGCCCTACGAGCAGTACTTC. Amino acid sequence: CAWSMGGPYEQYF.